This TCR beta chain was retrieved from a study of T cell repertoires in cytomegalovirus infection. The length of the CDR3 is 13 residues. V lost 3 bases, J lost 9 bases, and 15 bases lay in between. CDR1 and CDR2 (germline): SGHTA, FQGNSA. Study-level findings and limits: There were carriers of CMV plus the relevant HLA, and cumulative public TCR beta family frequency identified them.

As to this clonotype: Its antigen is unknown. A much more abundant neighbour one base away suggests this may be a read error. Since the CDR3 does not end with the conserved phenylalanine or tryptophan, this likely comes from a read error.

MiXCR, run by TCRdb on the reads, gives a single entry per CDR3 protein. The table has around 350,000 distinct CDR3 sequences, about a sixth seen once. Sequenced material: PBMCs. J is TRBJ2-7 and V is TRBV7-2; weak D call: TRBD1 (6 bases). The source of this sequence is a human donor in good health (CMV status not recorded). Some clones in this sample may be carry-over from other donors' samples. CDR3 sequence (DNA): TGTGCCAGCAGCTTGGCCAGGGGAGTAGGGCAGTACCTC. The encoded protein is CASSLARGVGQYL.